Only a few counts were recorded for the clone carrying this TCR beta chain. Its target is unknown. These data are taken from a study of beta chain features in type 1 diabetes. Study in general: About 98,000,000 sorted cells were examined across all samples.

The isolated RNA, all of it, was reverse transcribed, so expressed TCRB transcripts were what got sequenced. Using immunoSEQ multiplex PCR, the repertoire was profiled, and TCRdb retains in-frame clones only, with some absent. The data contain more than 100,000 clones, over 25% of them singletons. Points from the study as a whole: For Type 1 diabetes patients, all four CD4+ subsets carried TCRB CDR3s that were moderately but significantly shorter. Patients showed naive, central memory and Treg TCRB repertoires that appeared more similar than those of healthy donors.

Via CD45RO/CCR7/CD25/CD127/CD95/CD27, cells of the CD4+ naive, central memory, regulatory and stem cell-like memory subsets were sorted. CDR1 is SGHRS and CDR2 is YFSETQ in the germline V gene. The length of the CDR3 is 13 residues. The V end lost 0 bases, the J end lost 1 base, and 4 bases lay between the germline ends. What was sequenced was central memory CD4+ T cells from blood. V is TRBV5-1 and J is TRBJ1-1; the D is unclear. This clonotype was obtained from a woman in her late teens or twenties with type 1 diabetes. The CDR3 region is CASSLAQNTEAFF. In DNA, the CDR3 is TGCGCCAGCAGCTTGGCCCAGAACACTGAAGCTTTCTTT.